This entry is about one T cell receptor (beta chain). Its antigen remains unidentified. One end of the junction fails to match germline, which may point to a read error. The data derive from a study of cytomegalovirus exposure and HLA in healthy donors. Study overall: The 90 to 150 validation repertoires used the same platform as the approximately 700 first-cohort repertoires (as reported by a later analysis).

Study-level points and caveats: Diagnosis of cytomegalovirus status made by the classifier reportedly showed high specificity and sensitivity.

The method was immunoSEQ multiplex PCR; TCRdb's version includes in-frame clones alone and lacks a portion of them. Of approximately 300,000 clones detected, 86% appear once; the ten largest clones hold about 0.8%. In germline, CDR1 is MNHEY, CDR2 SVGAGI. The CDR3 spans 10 residues. The rearrangement joins TRBV6-5 to TRBJ2-7; weak D call: TRBD1 (5 bases). The TCR originated in a woman aged 18-29 years in good health and CMV-seronegative. Sequences were obtained from PBMCs. CDR3: CASSYRQGNF. The CDR3 coding sequence is TGTGCCAGCAGTTACCGGCAGGGAAACTTC.